This T cell receptor (beta chain) was sequenced for a study of blood T cells in healthy people across ages. Every participating donor contributed about 10 milliliters of peripheral blood through a draw. Germline assignment: CDR1 MDHEN and CDR2 SYDVKM. CDR3 length equals 16 residues. The V end lost 2 bases, the J end lost 0 bases, and 14 bases lay between the germline ends. Regarding the study as a whole: The recorded TCR beta diversity per million T cells decreased in a roughly linear manner with age.

The table lists this clonotype with a count of one. Antigen: not known. Primers used in a second PCR of about 6 to 11 cycles were a sample-barcoded 5' primer and a J-beta primer mix. TCRdb recomputed calls from the 5' RACE reads with MiXCR, one row per CDR3 protein. The sample contains 1,100,000 or so distinct CDR3 sequences, 45% of which appear only once. This rearrangement joins TRBV28 to TRBJ2-7; TRBD1 or TRBD2 may be the D gene (5 bases each). The sequencing input was blood. The source of this sequence is a woman in her fifties or sixties in good health. The CDR3 here is CASSLGGARTSYEQYF. DNA of the CDR3: TGTGCCAGCAGTTTAGGGGGAGCGAGGACCTCCTACGAGCAGTACTTC.